This T cell receptor beta chain was found in a study of T cell changes during pregnancy in multiple sclerosis. The CDR3 extends over 15 amino acids. Data came from immunoSEQ multiplex PCR; TCRdb stores just in-frame clones and leaves some out. In the table there are 38,000 or so clones, about 92% of which are singletons. Material: peripheral blood, obtained before pregnancy. The rearrangement links TRBV7-5 to TRBJ2-7; TRBD2 is the table's D call and was not checked against the DNA. TRBV7-5 is shown as a pseudogene. The receptor was derived from a female donor with multiple sclerosis, enrolled in a pregnancy study. The CDR3 nucleotides read TGTGTCAGAAGCCATTCCGGACTGGCTTCCTACGAGCAGTACTTC. Its protein is CVRSHSGLASYEQYF.